The T cell receptor beta chain under discussion was sequenced for a study of cytomegalovirus exposure and HLA in healthy donors. V dropped 5 bases and J dropped 5; count of bases not matched to a gene: 10. Germline CDR1 MNHNS, CDR2 SASEGT. This CDR3 comprises 15 residues. This clone was recorded a few times. Its antigen is undetermined. With 60 Vbeta and 13 Jbeta primers, the PCR was carried out. Data came from immunoSEQ multiplex PCR; TCRdb stores just in-frame clones and leaves some out. The sample has about 78,000 clones; 72% are singletons. Study-level results: TCR beta chains numbering more than 150 were designated cytomegalovirus-associated. Reports state that TCR beta sequences accurately predicted most subjects' HLA-A and HLA-B alleles.

The clonotype was recovered from a woman aged 40-49 years in good health and CMV-seropositive. Sequencing was performed on PBMCs. The chain carries TRBV6-1 and TRBJ2-7, with TRBD2 matching over 9 bases. DNA of the CDR3: TGTGCCAGCAGTAATCTGGGGGCTAGCGGGGACGAGCAGTACTTC. Protein sequence: CASSNLGASGDEQYF.